The clone carrying this T cell receptor beta chain was observed a handful of times. The antigen remains undetermined. TCRdb fed the 5' RACE reads into MiXCR, producing one record per CDR3 protein. The sample holds a few hundred thousand distinct CDR3 sequences, 15% to 20% seen once. V lost 2 bases to trimming and J lost 7 bases, with 12 bases between them. The CDR3 is 15 residues long. The germline V gene encodes CDR1 MGHRA and CDR2 YSYEKL. This entry is derived from a study of CD8 T cells in ankylosing spondylitis. Findings and limits, study-wide: A motif of 7 to 9 highly homologous TCR beta variants was seen as apparently characteristic of ankylosing spondylitis blood.

Sequencing was done on a sample of blood, either unsorted or a sorted T cell fraction (not recorded which). The V call is TRBV4-1, the J call TRBJ1-6; D remains unclear. The receptor comes from a male donor with ankylosing spondylitis. This CDR3 is CASSQQLDSNSPLHF. The DNA of the CDR3 is TGCGCCAGCAGCCAACAACTTGACTCGAATTCACCCCTCCACTTT.